The rows below give T cell receptor beta chains drawn from one sample of a study of blood T cell repertoires in COVID-19. Sequenced by immunoSEQ multiplex PCR; TCRdb stores in-frame clones only, minus some. The sample lists 150,000 to 200,000 clones, more than 70% occurring once. The sample was peripheral blood. The source of these receptors is a man between 60 and 70 years old with acute or convalescent COVID-19. The CDR3 runs from the conserved cysteine through the conserved F or W. A D gene is named only where the DNA matches it firmly. The size of a clone is reported for some rows only, either as once, few or many, or as a class for expanded clones.

NA,TRBV30,TRBJ1-6,NA,CAWSSLNNSPLHF,TGTGCCTGGAGTTCTTTAAATAATTCACCCCTCCACTTT
NA,TRBV5-8,TRBJ1-2,NA,CASSYYGQTNYGYTF,TGTGCCAGCAGCTACTACGGACAGACTAACTATGGCTACACCTTC
NA,TRBV12-3/TRBV12-4,TRBJ2-7,once,CASSFGGRGEQYF,TGTGCCAGCAGTTTCGGTGGTCGGGGGGAGCAGTACTTC
TRBD1,TRBV2,TRBJ1-2,NA,CASSWGQGANYGYTF,TGTGCCAGCAGTTGGGGACAGGGGGCTAACTATGGCTACACCTTC
TRBD2,TRBV6-5,TRBJ2-3,once,CASSYGAGGSRDTQYF,TGTGCCAGCAGTTATGGAGCGGGGGGGTCAAGAGATACGCAGTATTTT
NA,TRBV12-3/TRBV12-4,TRBJ2-2,NA,CASNLIGVGELFF,TGTGCCAGCAACCTTATAGGGGTCGGGGAGCTGTTTTTT
TRBD2,TRBV7-8,TRBJ2-1,NA,CASSTRRGGIHNEQFF,TGTGCCAGCAGCACGCGCCGGGGGGGCATCCACAATGAGCAGTTCTTC
TRBD1,TRBV2,TRBJ2-6,NA,CASSDRGSGANVLTF,TGTGCCAGCAGCGACAGGGGATCAGGGGCCAACGTCCTGACTTTC
NA,TRBV7-8,TRBJ1-1,NA,CASSFFPQGERDSEAFF,TGTGCCAGCAGCTTCTTCCCGCAAGGGGAGAGGGACTCTGAAGCTTTCTTT
NA,TRBV4-1,TRBJ1-5,NA,CASSPNQQQPQHF,TGCGCCAGCAGCCCTAACCAACAGCAGCCCCAGCATTTT
NA,TRBV18,TRBJ1-2,NA,CASSPGESYGYTF,TGTGCCAGCTCACCTGGGGAGTCGTATGGCTACACCTTC
TRBD1,TRBV5-8,TRBJ1-5,few,CASSPGQALDQPQHF,TGTGCCAGCAGCCCGGGACAGGCACTCGATCAGCCCCAGCATTTT
NA,TRBV5-6,TRBJ1-6,NA,CASSLDTSSYNSPLHF,TGTGCCAGCAGCCTGGACACTAGCTCCTATAATTCACCCCTCCACTTT
TRBD2,TRBV19,TRBJ2-1,NA,CASSHQLAGINNEQFF,TGTGCCAGTTCCCACCAACTAGCGGGGATAAACAATGAGCAGTTCTTC
NA,TRBV2,TRBJ1-2,NA,CASSDLAWSGYTF,TGTGCCAGCAGTGATTTAGCCTGGAGCGGCTACACCTTC
TRBD1,TRBV30,TRBJ2-7,NA,CAWSGTGGDEQYF,TGTGCCTGGAGCGGGACAGGGGGCGACGAGCAGTACTTC
TRBD1,TRBV2,TRBJ1-6,NA,CASSESTGDPLHF,TGTGCCAGCAGTGAATCTACAGGGGACCCCCTCCACTTT
NA,TRBV4-3,TRBJ2-7,NA,CASSQDPLGQGGYEQYF,TGCGCCAGCAGCCAAGATCCATTGGGCCAGGGGGGCTACGAGCAGTACTTC
NA,TRBV5-1,TRBJ2-2,NA,CASSRGTNTGELFF,TGCGCCAGCAGTAGGGGGACGAACACCGGGGAGCTGTTTTTT
NA,TRBV2,TRBJ1-2,once,CASTGLRLSYGYTF,TGTGCCAGCACAGGTCTTCGGCTGTCGTATGGCTACACCTTC
NA,TRBV19,TRBJ2-1,NA,CASSFTGDYNEQFF,TGTGCCAGTAGTTTTACAGGAGACTACAATGAGCAGTTCTTC
TRBD1,TRBV6-5,TRBJ2-5,NA,CASSNGDRGGTQYF,TGTGCCAGCAGCAACGGGGACAGGGGGGGGACCCAGTACTTC
NA,TRBV12-3/TRBV12-4,TRBJ1-1,NA,CASSLYEAFF,TGTGCCAGCAGTTTGTATGAAGCTTTCTTT
NA,TRBV6-2/TRBV6-3,TRBJ1-6,once,CASSPTEPSSYNSPLHF,TGTGCCAGCAGCCCCACAGAACCGAGCTCCTATAATTCACCCCTCCACTTT
NA,TRBV19,TRBJ1-6,NA,CASSISGNSPLHF,TGTGCCAGTAGTATCAGTGGTAATTCACCCCTCCACTTT
TRBD1,TRBV18,TRBJ1-1,NA,CASSPSGQANTEAFF,TGTGCCAGCTCACCAAGCGGACAGGCTAACACTGAAGCTTTCTTT
NA,TRBV18,TRBJ1-1,NA,CASSPPYEPEAFF,TGTGCCAGCTCACCACCATACGAGCCTGAAGCTTTCTTT
TRBD1,TRBV11-2,TRBJ2-2,NA,CASSYRPPQGVGNTGELFF,TGTGCCAGCAGCTACCGGCCTCCACAGGGGGTCGGTAACACCGGGGAGCTGTTTTTT
TRBD1,TRBV5-1,TRBJ2-7,once,CASSLDAFRDRSSYEQYF,TGCGCCAGCAGCTTGGACGCGTTCCGGGACAGGTCATCCTACGAGCAGTACTTC
TRBD1,TRBV6-6,TRBJ1-3,NA,CASSPGQGKGNTIYF,TGTGCCAGCAGCCCGGGACAGGGGAAAGGAAACACCATATATTTT
NA,TRBV30,TRBJ1-5,once,CAWSVRGNQPQHF,TGTGCCTGGAGTGTACGGGGCAATCAGCCCCAGCATTTT
TRBD1,TRBV7-9,TRBJ1-1,once,CASSFRDRGGGAFF,TGTGCCAGCAGCTTCCGGGACAGAGGTGGTGGAGCTTTCTTT
TRBD1,TRBV6-6,TRBJ2-3,NA,CVSRATGARTDTQYF,TGTGTGTCACGGGCGACAGGGGCGAGGACAGATACGCAGTATTTT
TRBD1,TRBV11-2,TRBJ1-1,NA,CASSLGQGALGTEAFF,TGTGCCAGCAGCTTAGGTCAGGGGGCTCTGGGCACTGAAGCTTTCTTT
NA,TRBV19,TRBJ2-6,NA,CASIKTGISGANVLTF,TGTGCCAGTATCAAGACAGGTATCTCTGGGGCCAACGTCCTGACTTTC
TRBD2,TRBV9,TRBJ2-2,NA,CASSDVRTSAPGELFF,TGTGCCAGCAGCGACGTTCGGACTAGCGCACCCGGGGAGCTGTTTTTT
NA,TRBV3-1/TRBV3-2,TRBJ1-2,NA,CASSPSRGNYGYTF,TGTGCCAGCAGCCCGAGCAGGGGTAACTATGGCTACACCTTC
NA,TRBV7-9,TRBJ1-1,NA,CASSYEGVATEAFF,TGTGCCAGCAGCTATGAGGGGGTGGCCACTGAAGCTTTCTTT
TRBD2,TRBV10-3,TRBJ2-1,few,CAISGTSGGRSYNEQFF,TGTGCCATCAGTGGGACTAGCGGGGGCCGCTCCTACAATGAGCAGTTCTTC
NA,TRBV5-8,TRBJ1-6,NA,CASSQRAGGAYNSPLHF,TGTGCCAGCAGCCAAAGGGCGGGAGGGGCCTATAATTCACCCCTCCACTTT
NA,TRBV5-8,TRBJ1-3,NA,CASSPLTDLSGNTIYF,TGTGCCAGCAGCCCCTTAACAGACCTATCTGGAAACACCATATATTTT
NA,TRBV7-2,TRBJ2-1,NA,CASSSQLLGTYNEQFF,TGTGCCAGCAGCTCTCAACTACTAGGAACCTACAATGAGCAGTTCTTC
TRBD1,TRBV30,TRBJ1-2,NA,CAWSVLGQGGDGYTF,TGTGCCTGGAGTGTCCTGGGACAGGGAGGGGATGGCTACACCTTC
NA,TRBV24-1,TRBJ2-1,NA,CATSVEKNNEQFF,TGTGCCACCAGTGTAGAGAAGAACAATGAGCAGTTCTTC
NA,TRBV5-1,TRBJ1-4,NA,CASSLRGRGNEKLFF,TGCGCCAGCAGCTTGCGCGGCAGGGGTAATGAAAAACTGTTTTTT
TRBD1,TRBV5-6,TRBJ1-2,NA,CASSAGQRNYGYTF,TGTGCCAGCAGCGCGGGACAGAGAAACTATGGCTACACCTTC
NA,TRBV7-9,TRBJ1-6,NA,CASSPRSTALYNSPLHF,TGTGCCAGCAGCCCCCGATCGACAGCGCTCTATAATTCACCCCTCCACTTT
TRBD2,TRBV7-8,TRBJ2-5,NA,CASSLGLAGGHRETQYF,TGTGCCAGCAGCCTTGGACTAGCGGGGGGGCACCGGGAGACCCAGTACTTC
NA,TRBV5-1,TRBJ1-6,NA,CASSLAGEDTTLHF,TGCGCCAGCAGCTTGGCTGGAGAGGACACGACCCTCCACTTT
TRBD2,TRBV24-1,TRBJ2-1,NA,CATSETTSGGEQFF,TGTGCCACCAGTGAAACGACTAGCGGGGGTGAGCAGTTCTTC
NA,TRBV5-1,TRBJ2-7,few,CASSLGSGVIYEQYF,TGCGCCAGCAGCTTAGGGTCAGGGGTGATCTACGAGCAGTACTTC
NA,TRBV11-2,TRBJ1-2,few,CASSGVSRTGNGANYGYTF,TGTGCCAGCAGCGGGGTCTCCAGGACTGGGAATGGAGCTAACTATGGCTACACCTTC
TRBD1,TRBV3-1/TRBV3-2,TRBJ1-1,NA,CASSRTGLNTEAFF,TGTGCCAGCAGCAGGACAGGACTGAACACTGAAGCTTTCTTT
NA,TRBV30,TRBJ2-1,NA,CAWRPGLAYNEQFF,TGTGCCTGGCGACCGGGACTGGCTTACAATGAGCAGTTCTTC
NA,TRBV9,TRBJ1-2,NA,CASSVDPTPNYGYTF,TGTGCCAGCAGCGTAGATCCCACACCCAATTATGGCTACACCTTC
NA,TRBV19,TRBJ1-2,NA,CATRYTGSGYGYTF,TGTGCCACCAGATATACAGGGTCTGGCTATGGCTACACCTTC
NA,TRBV7-3,TRBJ1-3,NA,CASSKGSGVGGNTIYF,TGTGCCAGCAGCAAAGGATCGGGGGTGGGAGGAAACACCATATATTTT